This is a list of T cell receptor beta chains from one sample in a study of identical twins. TCRdb re-analysed the 5' RACE reads in MiXCR, keeping a single row per CDR3 protein. The top ten clones hold 5% to 6% of a sample with more than 200,000 distinct CDR3 sequences, around a tenth of them seen once. The sample consisted of memory (CD45RO+) T cells sorted from blood. Receptor source: a woman under 30 in good health. The CDR3 runs from the conserved cysteine through the conserved F or W. Each record gives: V gene, clone size, D gene, J gene, CDR3 protein, CDR3 DNA. The D gene is left open where the match is weak. Clone size is shown for a subset of rows, as once, few, many or a class of expanded clone.

>TRBV6-1|many|-|TRBJ1-6
CASRTGTYNSPLHF
TGTGCCAGCAGAACGGGAACCTATAATTCACCCCTCCACTTT
>TRBV7-8|-|-|TRBJ1-1
CASSLVRDTRRAFF
TGTGCCAGCAGCTTAGTTCGGGACACAAGACGGGCTTTCTTT
>TRBV12-3/TRBV12-4|-|TRBD2|TRBJ2-2
CASSFSGRFTGELFF
TGTGCCAGCAGTTTTAGCGGGAGGTTCACCGGGGAGCTGTTTTTT
>TRBV5-5|many|-|TRBJ1-1
CASSLRRENTEAFF
TGTGCCAGCAGCTTACGCCGGGAGAACACTGAAGCTTTCTTT
>TRBV13|many|TRBD1|TRBJ1-4
CASSSGGTGEKLFF
TGTGCCAGCAGCTCCGGAGGGACAGGCGAAAAACTGTTTTTT
>TRBV6-6|few|TRBD1|TRBJ2-5
CASSRQGRETQYF
TGTGCCAGCAGTCGACAGGGGCGGGAGACCCAGTACTTC
>TRBV20-1|-|-|TRBJ2-3
CSVPTRGADTQYF
TGCAGTGTTCCGACTAGAGGGGCAGATACGCAGTATTTT
>TRBV30|few|TRBD2|TRBJ2-3
CAWSYGSGIVNTQYF
TGTGCCTGGAGTTATGGTAGCGGGATTGTGAATACGCAGTATTTT
>TRBV24-1|-|-|TRBJ1-2
CATSDRAGGYTF
TGTGCCACCAGTGATCGGGCAGGGGGCTACACCTTC
>TRBV12-3/TRBV12-4|few|-|TRBJ1-5
CASSLTGYQPQHF
TGTGCCAGCAGCCTAACAGGGTATCAGCCCCAGCATTTT
>TRBV29-1|-|-|TRBJ2-7
CSAGAVPEQYF
TGCAGCGCGGGAGCAGTTCCCGAGCAGTACTTC
>TRBV12-3/TRBV12-4|few|-|TRBJ2-3
CASSLVVGTTDTQYF
TGTGCCAGCAGTTTGGTCGTAGGAACCACAGATACGCAGTATTTT
>TRBV28|few|-|TRBJ2-3
CASSLSSSVDTQYF
TGTGCCAGCAGTTTATCATCCAGTGTAGATACGCAGTATTTT
>TRBV30|many|-|TRBJ1-1
CAWRWGKGEAFF
TGTGCCTGGAGGTGGGGGAAGGGTGAAGCTTTCTTT
>TRBV12-3/TRBV12-4|-|-|TRBJ1-4
CASSKYEGLGKLFF
TGTGCCAGCAGTAAATACGAGGGGTTGGGAAAACTGTTTTTT
>TRBV3-1|-|TRBD1|TRBJ2-1
CASSQRDRGYNEQFF
TGTGCCAGCAGCCAAAGGGACAGGGGCTACAATGAGCAGTTCTTC
>TRBV12-3/TRBV12-4|many|-|TRBJ2-7
CASSTFPQGGFF
TGTGCCAGCAGCACCTTCCCACAGGGTGGATTCTTC
>TRBV4-2|many|TRBD1|TRBJ1-4
CASSQKGQDAGKLFF
TGTGCCAGCAGCCAAAAGGGACAGGATGCCGGAAAACTGTTTTTT
>TRBV6-1|-|-|TRBJ2-2
CASIRSSTGELFF
TGTGCCAGCATCAGGAGTAGCACCGGGGAGCTGTTTTTT
>TRBV12-3/TRBV12-4|many|TRBD1|TRBJ1-5
CASEDTGGHNPQHF
TGTGCCAGCGAAGATACAGGGGGCCATAATCCCCAGCATTTT
>TRBV10-3|many|TRBD1|TRBJ2-7
CAMRQGVAYEQYF
TGTGCCATGAGACAGGGGGTGGCCTACGAGCAGTACTTC
>TRBV20-1|few|TRBD1|TRBJ1-5
CSARDSGQFNQPQHF
TGCAGTGCTAGAGATTCGGGACAGTTCAATCAGCCCCAGCATTTT
>TRBV29-1|many|-|TRBJ2-3
CSVERRSGSQGTDTQYF
TGCAGCGTTGAAAGGCGTTCCGGGTCACAGGGCACAGATACGCAGTATTTT
>TRBV5-1|many|TRBD1|TRBJ2-7
CASSLQGQGNSYEQYF
TGCGCCAGCAGCTTGCAGGGACAGGGGAACTCCTACGAGCAGTACTTC
>TRBV9|few|-|TRBJ2-1
CASSVGAGTSYNEQFF
TGTGCCAGCAGCGTAGGGGCGGGGACCTCCTACAATGAGCAGTTCTTC
>TRBV5-1|many|-|TRBJ2-7
CASSSGQPPYEQYF
TGCGCCAGCAGCTCAGGACAGCCACCCTACGAGCAGTACTTC
>TRBV29-1|-|TRBD2|TRBJ2-7
CSVELSGGVYEQYF
TGCAGCGTTGAACTTAGCGGGGGGGTCTACGAGCAGTACTTC
>TRBV20-1|many|TRBD2|TRBJ2-2
CSARGRGSTGELFF
TGCAGTGCTAGAGGGCGGGGGAGCACCGGGGAGCTGTTTTTT
>TRBV5-5|few|-|TRBJ2-1
CASSLLPSSNNEQFF
TGTGCCAGCAGCTTGCTTCCTAGTTCTAACAATGAGCAGTTCTTC
>TRBV21-1|many|-|TRBJ1-5
CASRDAGERNQPQHF
TGTGCCAGCAGGGACGCGGGAGAGAGGAATCAGCCCCAGCATTTT
>TRBV20-1|-|-|TRBJ2-7
CSARSYSYEQYF
TGCAGTGCTAGAAGCTATTCCTACGAGCAGTACTTC
>TRBV20-1|-|TRBD2|TRBJ2-1
CSASSGGIGEQFF
TGCAGTGCTTCTAGCGGGGGGATCGGTGAGCAGTTCTTC
>TRBV20-1|-|TRBD1|TRBJ1-1
CSASGRGAGGEAFF
TGCAGTGCTTCGGGGCGGGGGGCAGGGGGTGAAGCTTTCTTT
>TRBV7-2|-|-|TRBJ2-3
CASSPWTNTDTQYF
TGTGCCAGCAGCCCTTGGACTAACACAGATACGCAGTATTTT
>TRBV7-3|-|TRBD1|TRBJ2-3
CASSPAGTGIDTQYF
TGTGCCAGCAGCCCCGCCGGGACAGGGATCGATACGCAGTATTTT
>TRBV24-1|many|-|TRBJ2-1
CATSDGGVNEQFF
TGTGCCACCAGTGATGGTGGAGTCAATGAGCAGTTCTTC
>TRBV7-9|few|-|TRBJ1-2
CATPLQGKHYGYTF
TGTGCCACCCCCCTACAGGGAAAGCACTATGGCTACACCTTC
>TRBV7-2|-|TRBD1|TRBJ2-7
CASSLQGEGPYEQYF
TGTGCCAGCAGCCTACAGGGGGAAGGGCCCTACGAGCAGTACTTC
>TRBV6-1|few|TRBD2|TRBJ2-1
CASTGLAGVPYNEQFF
TGTGCCAGCACTGGACTAGCGGGGGTCCCCTACAATGAGCAGTTCTTC
>TRBV12-3/TRBV12-4|few|TRBD1|TRBJ1-6
CASSLTGDSNSPLHF
TGTGCCAGCAGTTTAACTGGGGACAGTAATTCACCCCTCCACTTT
>TRBV11-2|-|-|TRBJ2-1
CASSLAAMNEQFF
TGTGCCAGCAGCTTAGCCGCGATGAATGAGCAGTTCTTC
>TRBV2|once|TRBD1|TRBJ1-2
CASTGQASGYTF
TGTGCCAGCACAGGACAGGCGTCGGGCTACACCTTC
>TRBV12-3/TRBV12-4|many|-|TRBJ2-1
CASSLVRGSYNEQFF
TGTGCCAGCAGTTTAGTTCGCGGAAGCTACAATGAGCAGTTCTTC
>TRBV7-2|-|-|TRBJ2-3
CASSLGFYTDTQYF
TGTGCCAGCAGCTTAGGGTTCTACACAGATACGCAGTATTTT
>TRBV7-2|-|TRBD1|TRBJ1-5
CASSSSLGDRVGQPQHF
TGTGCCAGCAGCTCCTCGCTAGGCGACAGGGTCGGTCAGCCCCAGCATTTT
>TRBV29-1|few|TRBD1|TRBJ1-2
CSAGGFDYGYTF
TGCAGCGCAGGGGGCTTTGACTATGGCTACACCTTC
>TRBV7-9|-|TRBD1|TRBJ2-5
CASSRNQGEETQYF
TGTGCCAGCAGCCGGAATCAGGGGGAAGAGACCCAGTACTTC
>TRBV20-1|-|TRBD1|TRBJ1-6
CSAGTGGRSNSPLHF
TGCAGTGCTGGTACAGGGGGCCGTAGTAATTCACCCCTCCACTTT
>TRBV10-3|few|TRBD2|TRBJ2-2
CAITASGSRGTGELFF
TGTGCCATCACGGCTAGCGGGAGTCGAGGCACCGGGGAGCTGTTTTTT
>TRBV7-9|few|-|TRBJ2-1
CASTTDLNNEQFF
TGTGCCAGCACCACGGACCTGAACAATGAGCAGTTCTTC
>TRBV25-1|many|-|TRBJ2-3
CASSEAQGRDTQYF
TGTGCCAGCAGTGAAGCACAGGGACGGGATACGCAGTATTTT
>TRBV18|-|-|TRBJ2-2
CASSRRMDTGELFF
TGTGCCAGCTCACGTCGTATGGACACCGGGGAGCTGTTTTTT
>TRBV5-6|many|-|TRBJ2-7
CASSLDPNSNYEQYF
TGTGCCAGCAGCTTGGACCCAAACAGCAATTACGAGCAGTACTTC
>TRBV20-1|-|-|TRBJ1-2
CSAREAAATYSSGYTF
TGCAGTGCTAGAGAGGCGGCAGCTACCTACTCCAGTGGCTACACCTTC
>TRBV5-1|few|TRBD2|TRBJ2-3
CASSLTSGGAGTDTQYF
TGCGCCAGCAGCTTGACTAGCGGGGGGGCTGGAACAGATACGCAGTATTTT
>TRBV12-5|few|-|TRBJ2-3
CASGLAQGGTTQYF
TGTGCTAGTGGTTTGGCCCAGGGGGGAACGACGCAGTATTTT
>TRBV5-4|-|TRBD1|TRBJ2-7
CASSEFGTGWDEQYF
TGTGCCAGCAGCGAATTCGGGACAGGGTGGGACGAGCAGTACTTC
>TRBV5-1|-|-|TRBJ1-2
CASSLLDSAYGYTF
TGCGCCAGCAGCTTGTTAGACAGTGCTTATGGCTACACCTTC
>TRBV10-3|-|TRBD1|TRBJ2-1
CAIRAGTGREEFF
TGTGCCATCAGAGCCGGGACAGGGAGAGAGGAGTTCTTC
>TRBV9|few|-|TRBJ2-3
CASSVGGSFTDTQYF
TGTGCCAGCAGCGTAGGAGGTAGCTTCACAGATACGCAGTATTTT